The sample holds many counts of the clone carrying this TCR beta chain. What it binds is unknown. The record originates from a study of metastatic and nonmetastatic thyroid tumors. Study-wide background: Where malignant and benign thyroid patients were concerned, repertoires were compared across blood and tumor or nodule tissue.

Regarding the study as a whole: According to reports, the diversity of TCR beta was significantly higher in malignant thyroid tumors than in benign nodules, and this held in both blood and tumor samples.

Among the patients, none had received any treatment before thyroid surgery. Per the study methods: The authors used CDR3 differences across clinicopathological groups to build a distant-metastasis classifier for papillary thyroid cancer. TCRdb re-called clones from the PCR reads using MiXCR. The V and J calls come from TCRdb's annotation, not from the publication. The data contain about 70,000 clones, 18% of them singletons. The CDR3 loop spans 14 amino acids. Trimming left V 2 bases short and J 4 bases short, with 10 bases between. Germline CDR1 is SGHVS and CDR2 is FNYEAQ. Sequenced sample: blood. The TCR originated in a female donor with papillary thyroid cancer or a benign thyroid nodule (not recorded which). Some clones in this sample may be carry-over from other donors' samples. The gene calls are TRBV7-6 and TRBJ2-3, with D possibly TRBD1 on 5 matching bases. The chain's CDR3 is CASSLLAGSDTQYF. The CDR3 bases are TGTGCCAGCAGCTTACTTGCAGGGTCAGATACGCAGTATTTT.